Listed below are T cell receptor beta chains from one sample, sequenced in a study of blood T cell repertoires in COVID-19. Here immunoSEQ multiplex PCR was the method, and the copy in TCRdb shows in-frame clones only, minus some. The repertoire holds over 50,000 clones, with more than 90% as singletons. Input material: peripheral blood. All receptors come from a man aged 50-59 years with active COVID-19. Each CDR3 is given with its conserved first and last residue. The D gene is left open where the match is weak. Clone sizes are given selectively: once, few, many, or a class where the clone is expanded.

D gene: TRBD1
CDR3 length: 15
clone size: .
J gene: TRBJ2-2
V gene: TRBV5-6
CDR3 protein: CASTDTGAYTGELFF
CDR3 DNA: TGTGCCAGCACCGATACAGGGGCCTACACCGGGGAGCTGTTTTTT

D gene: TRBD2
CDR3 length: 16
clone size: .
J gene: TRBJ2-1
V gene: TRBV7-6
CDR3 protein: CASSFSGGAANNEQFF
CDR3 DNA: TGTGCCAGCAGCTTCAGCGGGGGGGCCGCGAACAATGAGCAGTTCTTC

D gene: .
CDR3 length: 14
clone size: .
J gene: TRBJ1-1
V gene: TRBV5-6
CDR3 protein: CASSRLLTNTEAFF
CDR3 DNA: TGTGCCAGCAGCCGACTCCTGACGAACACTGAAGCTTTCTTT

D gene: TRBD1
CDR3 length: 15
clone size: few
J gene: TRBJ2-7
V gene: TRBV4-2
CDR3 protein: CASSQPGTGTYEQYF
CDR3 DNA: TGTGCCAGCAGCCAACCCGGGACAGGGACCTACGAGCAGTACTTC

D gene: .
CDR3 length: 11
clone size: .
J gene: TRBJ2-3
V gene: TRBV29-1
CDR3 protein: CSVEMEIEQYF
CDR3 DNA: TGCAGCGTTGAAATGGAGATTGAGCAGTATTTT

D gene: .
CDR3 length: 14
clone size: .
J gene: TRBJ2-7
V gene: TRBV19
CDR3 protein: CASSITGGLYEQYF
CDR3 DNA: TGTGCCAGTAGTATAACCGGGGGGCTATACGAGCAGTACTTC

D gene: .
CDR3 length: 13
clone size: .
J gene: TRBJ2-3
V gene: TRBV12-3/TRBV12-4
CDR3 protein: CASNPREKDTQYF
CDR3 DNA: TGTGCCAGCAATCCCCGGGAGAAGGATACGCAGTATTTT

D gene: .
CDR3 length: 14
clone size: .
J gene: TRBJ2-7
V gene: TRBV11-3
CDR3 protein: CASSLGRGSYEQYF
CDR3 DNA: TGTGCCAGCAGCTTAGGTCGGGGGTCCTACGAGCAGTACTTC

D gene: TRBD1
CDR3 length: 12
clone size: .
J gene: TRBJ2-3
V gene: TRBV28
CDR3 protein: CASSHKTGAQYF
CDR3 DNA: TGTGCCAGCAGCCATAAGACAGGGGCGCAGTATTTT

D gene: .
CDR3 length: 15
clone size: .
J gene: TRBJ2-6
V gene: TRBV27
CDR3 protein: CASSLFGAGANVLTF
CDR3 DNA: TGTGCCAGCAGTTTATTCGGGGCTGGGGCCAACGTCCTGACTTTC

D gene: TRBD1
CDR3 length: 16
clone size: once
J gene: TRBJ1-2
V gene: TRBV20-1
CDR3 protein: CSATDTSGTGGYGYTF
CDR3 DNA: TGCAGTGCTACTGATACCTCGGGAACAGGGGGTTATGGCTACACCTTC

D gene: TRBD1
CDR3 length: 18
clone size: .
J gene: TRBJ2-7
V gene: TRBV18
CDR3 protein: CASSPPVVSGGNFYEQYF
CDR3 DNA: TGTGCCAGCTCACCCCCTGTAGTATCAGGGGGCAATTTCTACGAGCAGTACTTC

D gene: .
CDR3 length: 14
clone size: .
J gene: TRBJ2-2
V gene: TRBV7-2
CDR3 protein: CASRGQGGAGELFF
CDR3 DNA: TGTGCCAGCAGAGGCCAGGGAGGCGCCGGGGAGCTGTTTTTT

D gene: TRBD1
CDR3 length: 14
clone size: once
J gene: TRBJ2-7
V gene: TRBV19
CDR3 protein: CASRPGQGAYEQYF
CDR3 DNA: TGTGCCAGTAGACCGGGACAGGGGGCCTACGAGCAGTACTTC

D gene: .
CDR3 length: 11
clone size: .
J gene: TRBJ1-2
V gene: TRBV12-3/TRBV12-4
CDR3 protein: CASSFGLGYTF
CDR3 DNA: TGTGCCAGCAGTTTTGGCCTTGGCTACACCTTC

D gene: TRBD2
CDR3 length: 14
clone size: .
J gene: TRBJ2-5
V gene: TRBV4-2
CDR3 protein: CASSPERRGETQYF
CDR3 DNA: TGTGCCAGCAGCCCAGAGAGGCGGGGGGAGACCCAGTACTTC

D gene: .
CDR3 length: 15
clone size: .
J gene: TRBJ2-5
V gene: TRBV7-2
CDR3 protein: CASSETRRYQETQYF
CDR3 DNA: TGTGCCAGCAGCGAGACTAGGAGGTACCAAGAGACCCAGTACTTC

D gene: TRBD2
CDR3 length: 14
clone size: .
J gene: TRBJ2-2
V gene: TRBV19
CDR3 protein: CASRTSGNTGELFF
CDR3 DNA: TGTGCCAGTAGGACTAGCGGAAACACCGGGGAGCTGTTTTTT

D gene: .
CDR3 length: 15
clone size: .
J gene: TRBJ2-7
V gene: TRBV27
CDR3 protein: CASRPAGGRAGEQYF
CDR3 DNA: TGTGCCAGCAGACCAGCCGGCGGCAGGGCGGGGGAGCAGTACTTC

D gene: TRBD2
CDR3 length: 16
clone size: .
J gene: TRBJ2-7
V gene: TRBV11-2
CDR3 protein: CASSLDFTSGGHEQYF
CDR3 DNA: TGTGCCAGCAGCTTAGATTTTACTAGCGGGGGCCACGAGCAGTACTTC

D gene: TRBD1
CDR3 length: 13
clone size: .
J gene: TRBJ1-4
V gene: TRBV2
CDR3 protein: CASSGTGVWELFF
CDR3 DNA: TGTGCCAGCAGTGGGACAGGGGTGTGGGAACTGTTTTTT

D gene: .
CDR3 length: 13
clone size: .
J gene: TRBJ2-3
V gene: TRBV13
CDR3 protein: CASSLELADTQYF
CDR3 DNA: TGTGCCAGCAGCTTAGAGTTAGCTGATACGCAGTATTTT

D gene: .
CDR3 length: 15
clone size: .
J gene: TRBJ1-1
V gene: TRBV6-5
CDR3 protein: CASRVRTDMNTEAFF
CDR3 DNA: TGTGCGTCGAGGGTTAGGACAGACATGAACACTGAAGCTTTCTTT

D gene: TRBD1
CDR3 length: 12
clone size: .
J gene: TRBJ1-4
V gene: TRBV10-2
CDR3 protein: CASGDHRGFALF
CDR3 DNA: TGCGCCAGCGGTGATCACAGGGGGTTTGCCCTATTT